A selection of T cell receptor beta chains follows, all from one sample in a study of blood T cell repertoires in COVID-19. Clones were sequenced by immunoSEQ multiplex PCR, and TCRdb holds only the in-frame ones, with some missing. The table includes 300,000 to 350,000 clones, around 88% detected once. Specimen: peripheral blood. Every receptor here comes from a woman in her thirties with COVID-19, enrolled during active disease. Each CDR3 is given with its conserved first and last residue. Each record gives: CDR3 DNA, CDR3 protein, D gene, clone size, J gene, V gene, CDR3 length. D genes are given only for firm matches. Size tells how often a clone was seen (once, few, many) or the class of an expanded clone, and some rows leave it out.

CDR3nt: TGTGCCAGTAGCCTGGGGGGGGGCTTGGAGCCCCAGCATTTT; CDR3aa: CASSLGGGLEPQHF; d_gene: .; abundance: once; j_gene: TRBJ1-5; v_gene: TRBV19; len: 14
CDR3nt: TGTGCCAGCAGCGGATCCGGGACAGTGAACACCGGGGAGCTGTTTTTT; CDR3aa: CASSGSGTVNTGELFF; d_gene: TRBD1; abundance: .; j_gene: TRBJ2-2; v_gene: TRBV5-5; len: 16
CDR3nt: TGCGCCAGCAGCTTGCGACAGGGACTCACTGAAGCTTTCTTT; CDR3aa: CASSLRQGLTEAFF; d_gene: TRBD1; abundance: .; j_gene: TRBJ1-1; v_gene: TRBV5-1; len: 14
CDR3nt: TGTGCCAGCAGCAGAGCAGGGGCCTCCTATAATTCACCCCTCCACTTT; CDR3aa: CASSRAGASYNSPLHF; d_gene: .; abundance: .; j_gene: TRBJ1-6; v_gene: TRBV13; len: 16
CDR3nt: TGTGCCAGCAGCCCCGGGACAGGGTCCACCGGGGAGCTGTTTTTT; CDR3aa: CASSPGTGSTGELFF; d_gene: TRBD1; abundance: .; j_gene: TRBJ2-2; v_gene: TRBV11-3; len: 15
CDR3nt: TGTGCCACCAGTGAGGGCAGGGGCCCCCCCGGGGAGCTGTTTTTT; CDR3aa: CATSEGRGPPGELFF; d_gene: .; abundance: .; j_gene: TRBJ2-2; v_gene: TRBV24-1; len: 15
CDR3nt: TGCGCCAGCAGCTTGAGCCAGGGGATCGCCGGGGAGCTGTTTTTT; CDR3aa: CASSLSQGIAGELFF; d_gene: .; abundance: .; j_gene: TRBJ2-2; v_gene: TRBV5-1; len: 15
CDR3nt: TGTGCCAGCAGCCCTGGGGCAGGGAGGGCGAACACTGAAGCTTTCTTT; CDR3aa: CASSPGAGRANTEAFF; d_gene: .; abundance: .; j_gene: TRBJ1-1; v_gene: TRBV27; len: 16
CDR3nt: TGCGCCAGCAGCTTGGACATTCTCACTGAAGCTTTCTTT; CDR3aa: CASSLDILTEAFF; d_gene: .; abundance: .; j_gene: TRBJ1-1; v_gene: TRBV5-1; len: 13
CDR3nt: TGTGCCAGCAGTTACTCGGACAGGGGAGATCAGCCCCAGCATTTT; CDR3aa: CASSYSDRGDQPQHF; d_gene: TRBD1; abundance: .; j_gene: TRBJ1-5; v_gene: TRBV6-5; len: 15
CDR3nt: TGTGCCAGCAGCCAAGATCAGGGTCGGACTACCCCCACAGATACGCAGTATTTT; CDR3aa: CASSQDQGRTTPTDTQYF; d_gene: .; abundance: .; j_gene: TRBJ2-3; v_gene: TRBV4-2; len: 18
CDR3nt: TGTGCCACGACAGTCAGCCTTACAACAACTGAAGCTTTCTTT; CDR3aa: CATTVSLTTTEAFF; d_gene: .; abundance: .; j_gene: TRBJ1-1; v_gene: TRBV6-5; len: 14
CDR3nt: TGCAGCGTTGAAGATCAGGGTCCCGAGACCCAGTACTTC; CDR3aa: CSVEDQGPETQYF; d_gene: .; abundance: .; j_gene: TRBJ2-5; v_gene: TRBV29-1; len: 13
CDR3nt: TGTGCCAGCAGATCAGGGCTTAATTCACCCCTCCACTTT; CDR3aa: CASRSGLNSPLHF; d_gene: .; abundance: .; j_gene: TRBJ1-6; v_gene: TRBV27; len: 13
CDR3nt: TGTGCCAGCAGCCCCGCCGGGACAGGGAGGGAGAGCACTGAAGCTTTCTTT; CDR3aa: CASSPAGTGRESTEAFF; d_gene: TRBD1; abundance: few; j_gene: TRBJ1-1; v_gene: TRBV7-6; len: 17
CDR3nt: TGTGCCAGCAGCTTAGGGGACAGGGGGCAGATGGCCCTCCACTTT; CDR3aa: CASSLGDRGQMALHF; d_gene: TRBD1; abundance: .; j_gene: TRBJ1-6; v_gene: TRBV11-2; len: 15
CDR3nt: TGTGCCAGCAGCCAAGGGTTGGGGCACTATGGCTACACCTTC; CDR3aa: CASSQGLGHYGYTF; d_gene: .; abundance: .; j_gene: TRBJ1-2; v_gene: TRBV14; len: 14
CDR3nt: TGTGCCAGCAGTGAGTGGCAGCCCGGAGCTAACTATGGCTACACCTTC; CDR3aa: CASSEWQPGANYGYTF; d_gene: .; abundance: .; j_gene: TRBJ1-2; v_gene: TRBV6-1; len: 16
CDR3nt: TGTGCCAGTAGTAAACAGGGAAATCAGCCCCAGCATTTT; CDR3aa: CASSKQGNQPQHF; d_gene: .; abundance: .; j_gene: TRBJ1-5; v_gene: TRBV19; len: 13
CDR3nt: TGTGCCAGCAGCCCGCAAAGGCCCCGCGGGGTAGGACGAGGTGATGAAAAACTGTTTTTT; CDR3aa: CASSPQRPRGVGRGDEKLFF; d_gene: .; abundance: .; j_gene: TRBJ1-4; v_gene: TRBV3-1/TRBV3-2; len: 20
CDR3nt: TGCGCCAGCAGTCATCAGGGGGACTATGGCTACACCTTC; CDR3aa: CASSHQGDYGYTF; d_gene: TRBD1; abundance: .; j_gene: TRBJ1-2; v_gene: TRBV5-1; len: 13
CDR3nt: TGTGCCAGTAGCGGGGGGGCCGTCAATGAGCAGTTCTTC; CDR3aa: CASSGGAVNEQFF; d_gene: TRBD2; abundance: .; j_gene: TRBJ2-1; v_gene: TRBV19; len: 13
CDR3nt: TGTGCCATCAGCCCGGCGGCAGTCTCTAGCACAGATACGCAGTATTTT; CDR3aa: CAISPAAVSSTDTQYF; d_gene: .; abundance: .; j_gene: TRBJ2-3; v_gene: TRBV10-3; len: 16
CDR3nt: TGTGCCAGCAACTTAGCGGGGTCTAGCACAGATACGCAGTATTTT; CDR3aa: CASNLAGSSTDTQYF; d_gene: TRBD2; abundance: .; j_gene: TRBJ2-3; v_gene: TRBV5-4; len: 15
CDR3nt: TGCGCCAGCAGCGGGGGACAGGGGACCTATGGCTACACCTTC; CDR3aa: CASSGGQGTYGYTF; d_gene: TRBD1; abundance: .; j_gene: TRBJ1-2; v_gene: TRBV5-1; len: 14